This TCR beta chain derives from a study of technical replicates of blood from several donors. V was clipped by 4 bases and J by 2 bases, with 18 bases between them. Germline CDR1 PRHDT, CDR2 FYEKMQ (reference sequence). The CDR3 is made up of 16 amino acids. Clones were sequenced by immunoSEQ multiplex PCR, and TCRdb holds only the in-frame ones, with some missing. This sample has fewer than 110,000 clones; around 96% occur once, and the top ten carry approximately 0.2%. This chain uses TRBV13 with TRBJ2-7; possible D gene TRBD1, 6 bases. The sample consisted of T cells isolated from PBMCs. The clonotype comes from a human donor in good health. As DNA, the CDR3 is TGTGCCAGCAGCTCCACCCGGGACACTGATACCTACGAGCAGTACTTC. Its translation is CASSSTRDTDTYEQYF.